These T cell receptor beta chains were read from a single sample in a study of cytomegalovirus exposure and HLA in healthy donors. The data were produced by immunoSEQ multiplex PCR, yet TCRdb's version contains in-frame clones alone and is incomplete. The sample holds some 130,000 clones; around four fifths are singletons and the top ten take about 4.5%. The sequenced material came from PBMCs. These receptor sequences come from a man younger than 40 in good health. CDR3s include the opening cysteine and the closing phenylalanine or tryptophan. The order of the fields is CDR3 DNA, CDR3 protein, J gene, clone size, D gene, V gene. D genes are given only for firm matches. Clone size is given for some rows only: seen once, a few or many times, or a class if the clone is expanded.

TGTGCCAGCAGTTTGGACCGGAGGACAGGGGAAAGGTATCAGCCCCAGCATTTT | CASSLDRRTGERYQPQHF | TRBJ1-5 | once | TRBD1 | TRBV28
TGTGCCAGCAGCCTCCCGGGACTAGCGGGAGGGCCCCGGGAGCTGTTTTTT | CASSLPGLAGGPRELFF | TRBJ2-2 | - | TRBD2 | TRBV7-9
TGTGCCATCAGTGAATGGACAGGTCCAACCGGGGAGCTGTTTTTT | CAISEWTGPTGELFF | TRBJ2-2 | - | TRBD1 | TRBV10-3
TGCGCCAGCAGATTCTTCGGGGGGAGATCCTACGAGCAGTACTTC | CASRFFGGRSYEQYF | TRBJ2-7 | - | TRBD2 | TRBV5-1
TGTGCCAGCTCACCACAGACAGGGAGCTACGAGCAGTACTTC | CASSPQTGSYEQYF | TRBJ2-7 | - | TRBD1 | TRBV18
TGTTCCAGCAGCGCCAAGATGACTAGTTACAATGAGCAGTTCTTC | CSSSAKMTSYNEQFF | TRBJ2-1 | - | - | TRBV7-9
TGTGCCATCAGTTCCGGGACTAGCGGACTAACCAATGAGCAGTTCTTC | CAISSGTSGLTNEQFF | TRBJ2-1 | few | TRBD2 | TRBV10-3
TGTGCCAGCAGTCCCCCCAGGGCGCATGAAGCTTTCTTT | CASSPPRAHEAFF | TRBJ1-1 | once | - | TRBV6-5
TGTGCCAGCAGCTTAGGGGGAGGGGAGACTGAAGCTTTCTTT | CASSLGGGETEAFF | TRBJ1-1 | - | - | TRBV7-9
TGTGCCAGCAGCTTTAGTGATGAGCAGTTCTTC | CASSFSDEQFF | TRBJ2-1 | - | - | TRBV13
TGTGCCAGCCGAAGCTTCGGCACCGGGGAGCTGTTTTTT | CASRSFGTGELFF | TRBJ2-2 | - | - | TRBV6-1
TGTGCCAGTAGTGCCCGGACTAGCGGGAGGGATGAGCAGTTCTTC | CASSARTSGRDEQFF | TRBJ2-1 | - | TRBD2 | TRBV19
TGCGCCAGCAGCCCCTTTGAGGGTGAAGCTTTCTTT | CASSPFEGEAFF | TRBJ1-1 | - | - | TRBV5-1
TGTGCCTGGAACAGGGCAGATCAGCCCCAGCATTTT | CAWNRADQPQHF | TRBJ1-5 | - | - | TRBV30
TGTGCCACCGGAGGAAACTCCTACGAGCAGTACTTC | CATGGNSYEQYF | TRBJ2-7 | - | - | TRBV28
TGTTCCAGCAGCTTCATGGGGGAGGGCTTAGAGCAGTACTTC | CSSSFMGEGLEQYF | TRBJ2-7 | - | TRBD2 | TRBV7-9
TGTGCCAGCAGCTTAGCGCCCGACAGTCCCTTTTTGACCCAGTACTTC | CASSLAPDSPFLTQYF | TRBJ2-5 | - | - | TRBV7-9
TGTTCCAGCAGCTCTCGGACTAGCGGCACAGATACGCAGTATTTT | CSSSSRTSGTDTQYF | TRBJ2-3 | - | TRBD2 | TRBV7-9
TGTGCCAGCAGCTTACCCCCGCAGCCCCAGCATTTT | CASSLPPQPQHF | TRBJ1-5 | few | - | TRBV11-2
TGTGCCAGCAGTAAGATGACAGAGCCCGGCTACACCTTC | CASSKMTEPGYTF | TRBJ1-2 | - | - | TRBV6-5
TGCGCCAGCATGCAGACAGTTTACGGCTATGGCTACACCTTC | CASMQTVYGYGYTF | TRBJ1-2 | - | - | TRBV10-2
TGTGCCAGCAGCTTCACCGGGATCTCCTACGAGCAGTACTTC | CASSFTGISYEQYF | TRBJ2-7 | - | - | TRBV7-9
TGTGCCAGCAGTCCCAGGGGGCTGGACGAGCAGTACTTC | CASSPRGLDEQYF | TRBJ2-7 | - | TRBD1 | TRBV28
TGTGCCATCAGTGAGCGCGCTCCTTTCATAGCGGGAGGGCCTTACGAGCAGTACTTC | CAISERAPFIAGGPYEQYF | TRBJ2-7 | - | TRBD2 | TRBV10-3
TGTGCCAGCAGTTACTCTGGGACAGCGGTTAATGAAAAACTGTTTTTT | CASSYSGTAVNEKLFF | TRBJ1-4 | - | TRBD1 | TRBV6-5
TGTGCCACCAGCAGAGAACTTACGGGAGGTCCGGCTGACACAGATACGCAGTATTTT | CATSRELTGGPADTDTQYF | TRBJ2-3 | - | TRBD2 | TRBV15